The T cell receptor (beta chain) described here comes from a study of spatial heterogeneity in lung cancer. V was pared by 5 bases and J by 5 bases, with 13 bases between. Per germline, CDR1 SEHNR and CDR2 FQNEAQ (reference sequence). The CDR3 spans 15 residues. TCRdb reanalysed the 5' RACE reads using MiXCR and keeps one entry per CDR3 protein. Of around 92,000 distinct CDR3 sequences listed, around 12% were seen once; the top ten hold 35% to 50%. This clonotype has only a few counts. Time point denoted: sample taken at primary tumor resection. The rearrangement joins TRBV7-9 to TRBJ1-6; possible D gene TRBD1, 5 bases. Material: PBMCs, obtained at surgery. The sequence came from a male donor with early-stage non-small cell lung cancer. CDR3 DNA sequence: TGTGCCAGCAGCGGAGGGACGGGAGATAATTCACCCCTCCACTTT. This translates into CASSGGTGDNSPLHF.